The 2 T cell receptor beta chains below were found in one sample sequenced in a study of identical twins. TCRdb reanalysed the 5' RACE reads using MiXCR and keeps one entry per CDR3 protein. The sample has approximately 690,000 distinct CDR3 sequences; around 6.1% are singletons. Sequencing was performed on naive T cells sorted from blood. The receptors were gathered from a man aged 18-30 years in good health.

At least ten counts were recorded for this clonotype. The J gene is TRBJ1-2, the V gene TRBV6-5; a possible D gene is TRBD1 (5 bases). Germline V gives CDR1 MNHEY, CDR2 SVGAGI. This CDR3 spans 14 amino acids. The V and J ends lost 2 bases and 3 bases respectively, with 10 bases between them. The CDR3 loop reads CASSYGGTDYGYTF. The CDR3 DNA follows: TGTGCCAGCAGTTACGGGGGAACCGACTATGGCTACACCTTC.

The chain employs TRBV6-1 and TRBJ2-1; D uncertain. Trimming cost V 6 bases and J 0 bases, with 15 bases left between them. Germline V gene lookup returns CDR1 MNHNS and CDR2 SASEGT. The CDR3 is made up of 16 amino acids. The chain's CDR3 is CASSRRALSSYNEQFF. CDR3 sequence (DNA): TGTGCCAGCAGCCGGAGAGCCCTATCCTCCTACAATGAGCAGTTCTTC.